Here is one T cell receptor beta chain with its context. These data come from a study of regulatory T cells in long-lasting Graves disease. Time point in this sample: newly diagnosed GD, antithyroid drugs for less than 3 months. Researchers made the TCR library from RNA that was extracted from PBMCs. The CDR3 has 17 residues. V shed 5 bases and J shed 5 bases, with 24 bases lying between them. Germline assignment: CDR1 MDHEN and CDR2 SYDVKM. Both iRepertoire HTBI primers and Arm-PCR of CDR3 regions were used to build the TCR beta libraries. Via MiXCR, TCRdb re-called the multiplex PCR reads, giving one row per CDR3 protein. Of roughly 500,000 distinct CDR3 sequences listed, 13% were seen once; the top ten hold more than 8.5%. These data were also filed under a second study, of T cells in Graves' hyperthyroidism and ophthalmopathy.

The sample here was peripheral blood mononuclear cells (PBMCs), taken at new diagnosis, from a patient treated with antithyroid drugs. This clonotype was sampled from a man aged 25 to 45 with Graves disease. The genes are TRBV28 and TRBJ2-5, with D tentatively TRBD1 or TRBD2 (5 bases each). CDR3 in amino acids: CASSRDAPSGSRETQYF. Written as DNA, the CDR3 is TGTGCCAGCAGTAGGGACGCACCGTCTGGTAGCCGGGAGACCCAGTACTTC.